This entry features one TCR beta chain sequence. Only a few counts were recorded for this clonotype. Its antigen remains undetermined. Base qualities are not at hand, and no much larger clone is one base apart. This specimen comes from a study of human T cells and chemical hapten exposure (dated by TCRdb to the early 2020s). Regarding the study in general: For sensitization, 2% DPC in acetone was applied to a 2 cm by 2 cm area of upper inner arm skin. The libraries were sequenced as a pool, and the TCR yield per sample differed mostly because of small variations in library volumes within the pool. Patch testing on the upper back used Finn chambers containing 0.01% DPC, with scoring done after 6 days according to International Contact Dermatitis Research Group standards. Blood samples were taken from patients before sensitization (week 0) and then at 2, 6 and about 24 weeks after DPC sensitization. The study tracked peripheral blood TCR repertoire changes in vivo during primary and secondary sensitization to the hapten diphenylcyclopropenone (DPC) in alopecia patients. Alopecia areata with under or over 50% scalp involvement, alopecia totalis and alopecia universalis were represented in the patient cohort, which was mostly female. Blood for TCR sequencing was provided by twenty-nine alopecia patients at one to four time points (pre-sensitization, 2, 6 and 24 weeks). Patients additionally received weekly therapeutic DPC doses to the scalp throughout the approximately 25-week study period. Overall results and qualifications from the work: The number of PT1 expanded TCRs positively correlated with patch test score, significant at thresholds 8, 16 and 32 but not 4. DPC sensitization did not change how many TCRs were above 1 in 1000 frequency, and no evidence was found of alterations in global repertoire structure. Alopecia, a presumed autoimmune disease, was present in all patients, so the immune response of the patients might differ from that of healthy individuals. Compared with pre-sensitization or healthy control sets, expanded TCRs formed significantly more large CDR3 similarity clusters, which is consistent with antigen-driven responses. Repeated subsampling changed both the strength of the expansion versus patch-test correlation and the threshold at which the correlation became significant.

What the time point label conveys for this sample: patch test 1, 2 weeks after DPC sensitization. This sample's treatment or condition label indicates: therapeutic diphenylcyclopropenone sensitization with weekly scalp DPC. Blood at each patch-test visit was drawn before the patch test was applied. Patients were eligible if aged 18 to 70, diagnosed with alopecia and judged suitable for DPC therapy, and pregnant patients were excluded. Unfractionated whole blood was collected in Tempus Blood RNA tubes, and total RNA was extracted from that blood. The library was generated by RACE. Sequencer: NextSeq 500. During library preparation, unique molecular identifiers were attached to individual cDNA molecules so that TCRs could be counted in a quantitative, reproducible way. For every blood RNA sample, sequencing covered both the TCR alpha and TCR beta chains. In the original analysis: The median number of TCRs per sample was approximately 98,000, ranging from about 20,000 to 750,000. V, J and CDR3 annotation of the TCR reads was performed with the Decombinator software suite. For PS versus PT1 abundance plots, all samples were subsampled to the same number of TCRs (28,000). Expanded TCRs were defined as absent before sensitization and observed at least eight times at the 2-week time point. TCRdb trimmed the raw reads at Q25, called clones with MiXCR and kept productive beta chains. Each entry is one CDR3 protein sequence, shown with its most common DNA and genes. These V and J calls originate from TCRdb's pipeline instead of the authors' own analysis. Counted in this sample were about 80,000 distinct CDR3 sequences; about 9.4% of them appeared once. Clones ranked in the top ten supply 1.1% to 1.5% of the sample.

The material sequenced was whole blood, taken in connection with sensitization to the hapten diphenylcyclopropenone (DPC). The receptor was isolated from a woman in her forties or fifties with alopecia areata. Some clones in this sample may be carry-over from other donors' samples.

Read as DNA, the sequence is TGTGCCAGCAGCTTAGGATACCCAGATACGCAGTATTTT. The translation is CASSLGYPDTQYF. The rearranged chain carries TRBV7-2 and TRBJ2-3; the D gene is not confidently resolved. V and J are truncated by 1 base and 4 bases respectively, leaving an intervening sequence of 6 bases. CDR1 SGHTA and CDR2 FQGNSA were looked up in the germline V gene. The CDR3 goes from the cysteine to the phenylalanine over 13 residues. Just CDR3 DNA is preserved here, 39 bases in frame from base 1.